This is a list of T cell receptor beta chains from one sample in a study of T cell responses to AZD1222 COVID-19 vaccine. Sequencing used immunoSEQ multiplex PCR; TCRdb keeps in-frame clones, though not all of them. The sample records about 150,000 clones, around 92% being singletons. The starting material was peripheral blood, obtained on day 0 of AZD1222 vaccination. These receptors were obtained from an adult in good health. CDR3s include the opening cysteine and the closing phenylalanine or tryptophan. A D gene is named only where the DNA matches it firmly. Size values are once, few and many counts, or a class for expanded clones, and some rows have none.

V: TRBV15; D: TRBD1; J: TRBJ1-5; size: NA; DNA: TGTGCCACGGGACAGGGGGCACAGCCCCAGCATTTT; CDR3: CATGQGAQPQHF
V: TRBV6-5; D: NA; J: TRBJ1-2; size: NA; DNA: TGTGCCAGCAGTTCCGCGTTGGGGGTGGGAGGCTACACCTTC; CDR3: CASSSALGVGGYTF
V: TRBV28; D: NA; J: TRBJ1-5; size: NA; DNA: TGTGCCAGCAGTTTTTTATTCGGGATGGATAGCAATCAGCCCCAGCATTTT; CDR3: CASSFLFGMDSNQPQHF
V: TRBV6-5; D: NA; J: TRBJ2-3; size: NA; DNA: TGTGCCAGCAGTCCGCTAATTGGCACAGATACGCAGTATTTT; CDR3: CASSPLIGTDTQYF
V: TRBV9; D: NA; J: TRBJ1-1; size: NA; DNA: TGTGCCAGCAGCGTTGGAATGGTTCCGGCTTTCTTT; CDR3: CASSVGMVPAFF
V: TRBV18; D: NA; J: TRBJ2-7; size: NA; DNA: TGTGCCAGCTCACCTACAGGTTACGAGCAGTACTTC; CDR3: CASSPTGYEQYF
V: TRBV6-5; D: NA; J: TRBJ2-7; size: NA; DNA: TGTGCCAGCAGTTACTCGGGTCTCGAGCAGTACTTC; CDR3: CASSYSGLEQYF
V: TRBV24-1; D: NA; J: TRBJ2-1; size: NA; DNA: TGTGCCACCAGTGACGGGGCGAGCTACTACAATGAGCAGTTCTTC; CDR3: CATSDGASYYNEQFF
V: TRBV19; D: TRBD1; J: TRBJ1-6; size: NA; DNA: TGTGCCAGTACTTCTCAACAGGGGATTGGGGCACCCCTCCACTTT; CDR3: CASTSQQGIGAPLHF
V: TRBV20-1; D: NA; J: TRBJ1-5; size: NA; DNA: TGCAGTGCTAGTGCGGGTGAGAGCAATCAGCCCCAGCATTTT; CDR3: CSASAGESNQPQHF
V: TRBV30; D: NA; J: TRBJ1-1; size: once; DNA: TGTGCCTGGAGAGAACAGGGAGACACTGAAGCTTTCTTT; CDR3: CAWREQGDTEAFF
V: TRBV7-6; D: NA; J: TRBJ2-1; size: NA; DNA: TGTGCCAGCAGCTTATTTCTGGCTAGCGTCGGATACTATGAGCAGTTCTTC; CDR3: CASSLFLASVGYYEQFF
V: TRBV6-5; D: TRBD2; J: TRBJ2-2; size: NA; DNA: TGTGCCAGTCGGGAGCGGGGTAACACCGGGGAGCTGTTTTTT; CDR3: CASRERGNTGELFF
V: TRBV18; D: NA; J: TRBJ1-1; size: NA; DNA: TGTGCCAGCTCACCGCCAGGGGACACTGAAGCTTTCTTT; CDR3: CASSPPGDTEAFF
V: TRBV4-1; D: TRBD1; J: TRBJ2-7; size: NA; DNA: TGCGCCAGCAGCCAAGACACATCAAGCGGGACAGGGGACTACGAGCAGTACTTC; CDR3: CASSQDTSSGTGDYEQYF
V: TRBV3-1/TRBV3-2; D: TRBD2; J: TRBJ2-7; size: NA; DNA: TGTGCCAGCAGCCAAGCCCCTAGCGGTGGGTACGAGCAGTACTTC; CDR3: CASSQAPSGGYEQYF
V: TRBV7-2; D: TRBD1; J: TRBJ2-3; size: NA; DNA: TGTGCCAGCAGCTTAGACAGGGGAGATACGCAGTATTTT; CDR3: CASSLDRGDTQYF
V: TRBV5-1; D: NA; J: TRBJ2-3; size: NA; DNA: TGCGCCAGCAGCACCAGTGGGGCTACCACAGATACGCAGTATTTT; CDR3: CASSTSGATTDTQYF
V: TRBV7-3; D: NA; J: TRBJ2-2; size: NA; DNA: TGTGCCAGCAGCCCCCTTAGGGAGAACACCGGGGAGCTGTTTTTT; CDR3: CASSPLRENTGELFF
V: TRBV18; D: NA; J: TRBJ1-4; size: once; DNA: TGTGCCAGCTCACCACGTGCGACTAATGAAAAACTGTTTTTT; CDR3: CASSPRATNEKLFF
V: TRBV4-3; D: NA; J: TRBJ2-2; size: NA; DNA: TGCGCCAGCAGCCAAGATCTGTGGGGGACCGGGGAGCTGTTTTTT; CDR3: CASSQDLWGTGELFF
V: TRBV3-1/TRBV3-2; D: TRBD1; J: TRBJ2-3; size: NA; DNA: TGTGCCAGCAGCCTGACAGGGGCCGGCACAGATACGCAGTATTTT; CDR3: CASSLTGAGTDTQYF
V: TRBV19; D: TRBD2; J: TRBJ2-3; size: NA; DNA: TGTGCCAGTAGTGCGGGAGGCTGGGGCACAGATACGCAGTATTTT; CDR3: CASSAGGWGTDTQYF
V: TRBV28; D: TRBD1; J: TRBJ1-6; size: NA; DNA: TGTGCCAGCACACTCTGGGACAGGAGTAATTCACCCCTCCACTTT; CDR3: CASTLWDRSNSPLHF
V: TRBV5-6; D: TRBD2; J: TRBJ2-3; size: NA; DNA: TGTGCCAGCAGCTTGATTAGCGGGGCGAGCACAGATACGCAGTATTTT; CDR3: CASSLISGASTDTQYF
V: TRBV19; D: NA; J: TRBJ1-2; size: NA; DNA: TGTGCCAGTTACAGTTGGGCCGCCTATGGCTACACCTTC; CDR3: CASYSWAAYGYTF
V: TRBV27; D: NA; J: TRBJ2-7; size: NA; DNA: TGTGCCAGCAGTTTACTTCGGGGGTACGAGCAGTACTTC; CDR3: CASSLLRGYEQYF
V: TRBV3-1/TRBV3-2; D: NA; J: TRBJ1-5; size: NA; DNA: TGTGCCAGCAGCCAAGAGTGGTCCAATCAGCCCCAGCATTTT; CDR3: CASSQEWSNQPQHF
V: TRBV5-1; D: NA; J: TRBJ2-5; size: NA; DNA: TGCGCCAGCAGCTGGGACCGCGGGTGGTCAGGGGAGACCCAGTACTTC; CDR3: CASSWDRGWSGETQYF
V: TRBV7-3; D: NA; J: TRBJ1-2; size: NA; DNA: TGTGCCAGCAGCCCCGGGGGGGTCGGGTATGGCTACACCTTC; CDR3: CASSPGGVGYGYTF
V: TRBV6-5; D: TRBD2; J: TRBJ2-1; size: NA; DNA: TGTGCCAGCAGTTGGATCAGACTAGCGGCTTACAATGAGCAGTTCTTC; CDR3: CASSWIRLAAYNEQFF
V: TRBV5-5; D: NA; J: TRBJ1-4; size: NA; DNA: TGTGCCAGCAGCCTCACAGGCGATGAAAAACTGTTTTTT; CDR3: CASSLTGDEKLFF